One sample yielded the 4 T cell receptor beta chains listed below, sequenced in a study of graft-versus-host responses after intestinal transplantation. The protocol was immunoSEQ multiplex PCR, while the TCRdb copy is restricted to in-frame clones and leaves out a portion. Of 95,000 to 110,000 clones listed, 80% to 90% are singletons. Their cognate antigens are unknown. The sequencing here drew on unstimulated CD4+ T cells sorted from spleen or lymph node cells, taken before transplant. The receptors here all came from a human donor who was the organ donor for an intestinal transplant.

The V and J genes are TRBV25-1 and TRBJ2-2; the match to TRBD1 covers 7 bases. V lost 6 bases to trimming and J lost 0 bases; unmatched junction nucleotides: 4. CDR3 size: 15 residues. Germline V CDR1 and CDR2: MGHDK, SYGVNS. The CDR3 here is CASRRGHANTGELFF. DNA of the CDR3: TGTGCCAGCAGGAGGGGGCACGCGAACACCGGGGAGCTGTTTTTT. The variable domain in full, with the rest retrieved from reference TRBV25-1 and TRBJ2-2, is EADIYQTPRYLVIGTGKKITLECSQTMGHDKMYWYQQDPGMELHLIHYSYGVNSTEKGDLSSESTVSRIRTEHFPLTLESARPSHTSQYLCASRRGHANTGELFFGEGSRLTVL.

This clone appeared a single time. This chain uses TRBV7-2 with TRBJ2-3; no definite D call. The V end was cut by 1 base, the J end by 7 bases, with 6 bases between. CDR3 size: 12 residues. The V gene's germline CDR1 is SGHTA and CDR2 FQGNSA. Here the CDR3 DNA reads TGTGCCAGCAGCTTAGTGAGAAATACGCAGTATTTT. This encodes CASSLVRNTQYF.

This CDR3 is CASSVFPGPNTDTQYF. CDR3 nucleotide sequence: TGTGCCAGCAGTGTGTTTCCAGGGCCTAACACAGATACGCAGTATTTT. The V call is TRBV2, the J call TRBJ2-3; the D gene is possibly TRBD1 (5 bases). In germline, CDR1 is SNHLY, CDR2 FYNNEI. The CDR3 is made up of 16 amino acids. Between the trimmed V and J ends, which lost 4 bases and 2 bases, there was a span of 16 bases.

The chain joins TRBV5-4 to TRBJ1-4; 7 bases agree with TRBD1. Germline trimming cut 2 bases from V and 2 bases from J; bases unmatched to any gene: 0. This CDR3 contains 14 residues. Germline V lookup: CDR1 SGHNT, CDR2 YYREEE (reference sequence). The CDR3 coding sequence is TGTGCCAGCAGCTTACAGGGGACTAATGAAAAACTGTTTTTT. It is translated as CASSLQGTNEKLFF.